This T cell receptor (beta chain) stems from a study of T cell changes during pregnancy in multiple sclerosis. The method was immunoSEQ multiplex PCR; TCRdb's version includes in-frame clones alone and lacks a portion of them. The sample shows 40,000 or so clones, 90% of them seen only once. Germline V gives CDR1 MNHEY, CDR2 SVGAGI. CDR3 size: 15 residues. The trim removed 5 bases at V and 2 bases at J, leaving 5 bases unmatched. The rearrangement joins TRBV6-5 to TRBJ1-4; 7 nucleotides align to TRBD1. The TCR was taken from a female donor in good health, enrolled as a control in a pregnancy study. The specimen comprised CD4+ T cells from peripheral blood mononuclear cells, sampled in the first trimester of pregnancy. CDR3 loop: CASSQGVGTNEKLFF. CDR3 DNA: TGTGCCAGCAGTCAGGGGGTTGGGACTAATGAAAAACTGTTTTTT.